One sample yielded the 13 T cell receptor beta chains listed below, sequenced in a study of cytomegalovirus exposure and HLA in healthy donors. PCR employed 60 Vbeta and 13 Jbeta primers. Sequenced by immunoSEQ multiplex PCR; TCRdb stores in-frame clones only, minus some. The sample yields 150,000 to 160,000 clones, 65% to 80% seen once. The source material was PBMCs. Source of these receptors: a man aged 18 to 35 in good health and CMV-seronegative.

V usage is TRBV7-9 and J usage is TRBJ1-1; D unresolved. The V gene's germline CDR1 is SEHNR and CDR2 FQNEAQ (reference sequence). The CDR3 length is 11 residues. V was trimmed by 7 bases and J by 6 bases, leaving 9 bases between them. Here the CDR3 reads CASTGGPEAFF. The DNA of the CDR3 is TGTGCCAGCACTGGAGGGCCTGAAGCTTTCTTT.

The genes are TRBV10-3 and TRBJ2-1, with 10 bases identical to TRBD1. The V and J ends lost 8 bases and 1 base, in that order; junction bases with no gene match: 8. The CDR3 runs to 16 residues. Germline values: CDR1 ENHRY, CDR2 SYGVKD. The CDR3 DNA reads TGTGCCATCCCCCCAATGGGACAGGGGTCCTACAATGAGCAGTTCTTC. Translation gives CAIPPMGQGSYNEQFF.

The CDR3 spells CASRLGGGYEQYF. The CDR3 DNA follows: TGTGCCAGTAGACTGGGCGGGGGATACGAGCAGTACTTC. This sequence joins TRBV19 and TRBJ2-7; 7 bases are a match to TRBD2. The trim removed 6 bases at V and 4 bases at J, leaving 6 bases unmatched. The CDR3 sequence is 13 residues long. Germline values: CDR1 LNHDA, CDR2 SQIVND (reference sequence).

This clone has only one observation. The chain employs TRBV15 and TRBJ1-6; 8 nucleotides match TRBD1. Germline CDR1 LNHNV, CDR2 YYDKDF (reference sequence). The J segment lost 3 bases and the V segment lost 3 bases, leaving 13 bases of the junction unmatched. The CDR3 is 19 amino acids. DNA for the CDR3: TGTGCCACCAGCAGGATTTGGTCGGGACAGGCAAACTATAATTCACCCCTCCACTTT. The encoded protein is CATSRIWSGQANYNSPLHF.

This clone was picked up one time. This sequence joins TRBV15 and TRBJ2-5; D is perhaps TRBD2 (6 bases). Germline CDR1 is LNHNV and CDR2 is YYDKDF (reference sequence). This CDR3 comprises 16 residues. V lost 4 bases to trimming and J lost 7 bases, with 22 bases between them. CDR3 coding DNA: TGTGCCACCAGCACCTTCGGGAGCGCTGCCTCGGGGACCCAGTACTTC. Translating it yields CATSTFGSAASGTQYF.

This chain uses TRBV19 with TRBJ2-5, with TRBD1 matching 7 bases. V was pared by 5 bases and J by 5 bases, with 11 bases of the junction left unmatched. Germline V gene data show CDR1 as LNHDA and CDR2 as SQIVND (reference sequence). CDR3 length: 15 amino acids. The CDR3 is CASSVRDSLGETQYF. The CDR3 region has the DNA TGTGCCAGTAGTGTAAGGGACAGCCTAGGGGAGACCCAGTACTTC. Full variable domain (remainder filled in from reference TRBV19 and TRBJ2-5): DGGITQSPKYLFRKEGQNVTLSCEQNLNHDAMYWYRQDPGQGLRLIYYSQIVNDFQKGDIAEGYSVSREKKESFPLTVTSAQKNPTAFYLCASSVRDSLGETQYFGPGTRLLVL.

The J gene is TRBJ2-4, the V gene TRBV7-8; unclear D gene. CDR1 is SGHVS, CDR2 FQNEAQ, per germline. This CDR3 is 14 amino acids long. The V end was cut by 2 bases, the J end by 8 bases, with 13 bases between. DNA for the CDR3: TGTGCCAGCAGCTTAAGGAGCCTGTTGGACATTCAGTACTTC. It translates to CASSLRSLLDIQYF.

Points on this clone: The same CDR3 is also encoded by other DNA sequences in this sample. The DNA for the CDR3 is TGTGCCAGCTCACCATCGGGCAATCAGCCCCAGCATTTT. It is translated as CASSPSGNQPQHF. The chain has TRBV18 and TRBJ1-5; D uncertain. Per germline, CDR1 KGHSH and CDR2 LQKENI. V shed 2 bases and J shed 2 bases, with 4 bases lying between them. CDR3 length: 13 amino acids.

The CDR3 DNA follows: TGTGCCAGCAGTGTACAGGGGGCCGGCACTGAAGCTTTCTTT. Its translation is CASSVQGAGTEAFF. The chain uses TRBV14 and TRBJ1-1; 9 nucleotides agree with TRBD1. V trimming: 6 bases; J trimming: 4 bases; junction bases outside the gene matches: 6. Germline lookup yields CDR1 SGHDN and CDR2 FVKESK. The CDR3 has 14 residues.

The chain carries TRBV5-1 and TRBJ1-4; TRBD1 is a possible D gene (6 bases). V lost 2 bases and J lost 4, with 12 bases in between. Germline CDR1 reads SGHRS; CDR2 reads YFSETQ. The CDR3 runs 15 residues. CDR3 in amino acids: CASSLQGAFNEKLFF. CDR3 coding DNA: TGCGCCAGCAGCTTACAGGGAGCTTTTAATGAAAAACTGTTTTTT.

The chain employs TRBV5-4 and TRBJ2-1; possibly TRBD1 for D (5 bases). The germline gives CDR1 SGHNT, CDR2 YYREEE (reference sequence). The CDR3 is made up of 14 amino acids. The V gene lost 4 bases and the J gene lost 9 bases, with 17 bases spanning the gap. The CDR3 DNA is TGTGCCAGCAGCAAGTGGGCAGGGATGGGTGAGCAGTTCTTC. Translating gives CASSKWAGMGEQFF.

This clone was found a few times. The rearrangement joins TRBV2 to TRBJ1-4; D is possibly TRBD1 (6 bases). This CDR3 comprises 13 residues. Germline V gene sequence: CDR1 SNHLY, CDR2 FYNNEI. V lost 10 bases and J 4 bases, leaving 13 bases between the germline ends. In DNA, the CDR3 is TGTGCCACCCAGGGGCTGAATAATGAAAAACTGTTTTTT. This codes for CATQGLNNEKLFF.

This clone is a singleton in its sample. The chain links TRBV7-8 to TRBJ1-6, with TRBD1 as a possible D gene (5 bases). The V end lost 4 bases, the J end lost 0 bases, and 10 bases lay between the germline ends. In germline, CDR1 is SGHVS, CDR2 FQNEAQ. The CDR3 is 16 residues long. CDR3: CASSSGGSSYNSPLHF. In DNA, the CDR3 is TGTGCCAGCAGCTCGGGGGGGAGCTCCTATAATTCACCCCTCCACTTT.